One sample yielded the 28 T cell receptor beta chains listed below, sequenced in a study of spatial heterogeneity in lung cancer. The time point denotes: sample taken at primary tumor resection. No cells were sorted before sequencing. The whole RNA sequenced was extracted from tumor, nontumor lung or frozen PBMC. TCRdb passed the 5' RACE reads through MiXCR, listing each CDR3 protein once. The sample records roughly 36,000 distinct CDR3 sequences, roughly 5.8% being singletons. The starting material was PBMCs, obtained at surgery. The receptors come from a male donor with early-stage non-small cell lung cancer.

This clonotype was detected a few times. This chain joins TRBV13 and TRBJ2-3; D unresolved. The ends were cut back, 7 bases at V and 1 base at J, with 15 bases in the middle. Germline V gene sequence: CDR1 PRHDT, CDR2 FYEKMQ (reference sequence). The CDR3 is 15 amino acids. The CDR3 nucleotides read TGTGCCAGCAAATCCCCTGGGGTCCGCACAGATACGCAGTATTTT. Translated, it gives CASKSPGVRTDTQYF.

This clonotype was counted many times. The DNA for the CDR3 is TGTGCCAGCAGCGCAGCAGGGCGACAGTATAATTCACCCCTCCACTTT. The encoded protein is CASSAAGRQYNSPLHF. The chain employs TRBV7-2 and TRBJ1-6; D is perhaps TRBD1 (5 bases). The V gene's germline CDR1 is SGHTA and CDR2 FQGNSA. The V gene lost 5 bases and the J gene lost 4 bases, with 15 bases spanning the gap. CDR3 length equals 16 residues.

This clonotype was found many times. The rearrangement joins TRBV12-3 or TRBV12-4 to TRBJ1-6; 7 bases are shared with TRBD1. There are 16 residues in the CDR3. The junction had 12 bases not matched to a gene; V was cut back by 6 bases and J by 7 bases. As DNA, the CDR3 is TGTGCCAGCAGGACCCGGGACAGTTTAAGGAATTCACCCCTCCACTTT. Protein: CASRTRDSLRNSPLHF.

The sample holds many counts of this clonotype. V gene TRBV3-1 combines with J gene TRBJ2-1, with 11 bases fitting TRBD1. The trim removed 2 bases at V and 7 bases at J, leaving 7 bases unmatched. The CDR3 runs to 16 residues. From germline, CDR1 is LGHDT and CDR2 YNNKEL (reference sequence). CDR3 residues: CASSQYGQGARNEQFF. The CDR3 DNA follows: TGTGCCAGCAGCCAATATGGACAGGGGGCGAGAAATGAGCAGTTCTTC.

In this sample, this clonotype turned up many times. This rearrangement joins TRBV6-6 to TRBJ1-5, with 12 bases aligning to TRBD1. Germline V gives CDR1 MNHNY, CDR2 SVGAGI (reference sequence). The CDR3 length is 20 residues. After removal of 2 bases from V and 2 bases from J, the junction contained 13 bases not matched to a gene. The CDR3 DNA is TGTGCCAGCAGTTACGGTCGGGGGACAGGGGGCGCCTTTCGCAATCAGCCCCAGCATTTT. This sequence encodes CASSYGRGTGGAFRNQPQHF.

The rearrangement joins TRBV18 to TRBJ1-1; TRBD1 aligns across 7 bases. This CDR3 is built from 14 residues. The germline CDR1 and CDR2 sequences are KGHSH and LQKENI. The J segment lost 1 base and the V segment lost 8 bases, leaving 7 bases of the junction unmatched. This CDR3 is CASQWGQTNTEAFF. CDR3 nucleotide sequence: TGTGCCAGCCAATGGGGACAGACGAACACTGAAGCTTTCTTT. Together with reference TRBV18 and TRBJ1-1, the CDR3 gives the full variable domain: NAGVMQNPRHLVRRRGQEARLRCSPMKGHSHVYWYRQLPEEGLKFMVYLQKENIIDESGMPKERFSAEFPKEGPSILRIQQVVRGDSAAYFCASQWGQTNTEAFFGQGTRLTVV.

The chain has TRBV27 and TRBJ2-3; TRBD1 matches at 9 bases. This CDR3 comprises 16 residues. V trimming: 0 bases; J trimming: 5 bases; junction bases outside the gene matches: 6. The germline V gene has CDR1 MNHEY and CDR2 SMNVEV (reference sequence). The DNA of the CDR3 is TGTGCCAGCAGTTTATCAGACAGGGGGGCGGGAGATACGCAGTATTTT. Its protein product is CASSLSDRGAGDTQYF.

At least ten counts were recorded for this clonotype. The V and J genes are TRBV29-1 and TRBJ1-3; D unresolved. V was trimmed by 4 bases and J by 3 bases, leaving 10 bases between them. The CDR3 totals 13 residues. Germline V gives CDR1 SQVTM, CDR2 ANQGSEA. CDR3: CSVVSGFGNTIYF. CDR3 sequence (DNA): TGCAGCGTTGTGTCGGGCTTTGGAAACACCATATATTTT.

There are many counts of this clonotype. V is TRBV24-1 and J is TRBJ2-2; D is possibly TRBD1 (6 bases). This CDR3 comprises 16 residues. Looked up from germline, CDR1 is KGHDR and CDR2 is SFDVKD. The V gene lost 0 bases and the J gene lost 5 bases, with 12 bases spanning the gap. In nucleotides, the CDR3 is TGTGCCACCAGTGATTTGGACAACAGGGATACCGGGGAGCTGTTTTTT. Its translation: CATSDLDNRDTGELFF.

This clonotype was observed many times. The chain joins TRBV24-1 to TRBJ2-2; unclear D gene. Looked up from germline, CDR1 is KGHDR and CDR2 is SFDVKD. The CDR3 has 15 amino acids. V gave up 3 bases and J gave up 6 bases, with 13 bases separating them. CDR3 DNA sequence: TGTGCCACCAGTGATGCGACCCCACAATCCGGGGAGCTGTTTTTT. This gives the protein CATSDATPQSGELFF.

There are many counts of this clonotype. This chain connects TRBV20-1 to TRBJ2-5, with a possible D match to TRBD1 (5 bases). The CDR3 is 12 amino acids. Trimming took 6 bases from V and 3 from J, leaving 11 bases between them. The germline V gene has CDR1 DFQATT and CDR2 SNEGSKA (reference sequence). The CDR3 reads CSAQGLKETQYF. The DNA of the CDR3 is TGCAGTGCCCAGGGTCTGAAAGAGACCCAGTACTTC.

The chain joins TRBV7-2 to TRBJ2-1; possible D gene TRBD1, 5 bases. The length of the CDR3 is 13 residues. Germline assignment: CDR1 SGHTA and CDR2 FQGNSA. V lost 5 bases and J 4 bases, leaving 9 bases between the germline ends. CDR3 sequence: CASSARQYNEQFF. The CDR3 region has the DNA TGTGCCAGCAGCGCGAGACAGTACAATGAGCAGTTCTTC.

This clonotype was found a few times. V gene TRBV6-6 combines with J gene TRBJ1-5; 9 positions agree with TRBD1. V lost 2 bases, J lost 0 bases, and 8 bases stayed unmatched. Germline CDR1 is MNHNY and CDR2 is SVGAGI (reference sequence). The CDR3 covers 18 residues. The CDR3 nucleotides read TGTGCCAGCAGTTACCCCGGGACAGGGACCGATAGCAATCAGCCCCAGCATTTT. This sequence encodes CASSYPGTGTDSNQPQHF.

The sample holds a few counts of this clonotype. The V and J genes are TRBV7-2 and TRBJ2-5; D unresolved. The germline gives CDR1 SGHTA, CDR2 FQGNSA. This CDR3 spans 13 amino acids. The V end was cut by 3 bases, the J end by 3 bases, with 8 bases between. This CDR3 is CASSFAVKETQYF. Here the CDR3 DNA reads TGTGCCAGCAGCTTCGCCGTAAAAGAGACCCAGTACTTC.

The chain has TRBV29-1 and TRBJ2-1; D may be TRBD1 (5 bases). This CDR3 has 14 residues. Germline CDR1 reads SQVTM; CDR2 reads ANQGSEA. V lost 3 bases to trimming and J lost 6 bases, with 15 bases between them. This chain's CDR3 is CSVDAGFVSNEQFF. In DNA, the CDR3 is TGCAGCGTTGATGCAGGGTTCGTTAGCAATGAGCAGTTCTTC.

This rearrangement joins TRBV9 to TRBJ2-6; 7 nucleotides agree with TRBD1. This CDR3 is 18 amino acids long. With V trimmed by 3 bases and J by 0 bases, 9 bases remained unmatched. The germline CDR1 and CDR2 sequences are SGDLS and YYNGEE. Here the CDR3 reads CASSARPGQRSGANVLTF. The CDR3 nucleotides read TGTGCCAGCAGCGCCCGACCGGGACAGCGCTCTGGGGCCAACGTCCTGACTTTC.

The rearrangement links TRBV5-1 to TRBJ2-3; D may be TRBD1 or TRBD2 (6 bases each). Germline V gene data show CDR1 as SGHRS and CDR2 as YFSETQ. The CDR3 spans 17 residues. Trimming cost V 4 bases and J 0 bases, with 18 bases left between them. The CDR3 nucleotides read TGCGCCAGCAGCGCCCTCCCGGGGGCGACTAGCACAGATACGCAGTATTTT. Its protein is CASSALPGATSTDTQYF.

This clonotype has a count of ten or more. CDR3 amino acids: CSATFKVKNIQYF. The CDR3 nucleotides are TGCAGTGCTACCTTCAAGGTCAAAAACATTCAGTACTTC. The chain employs TRBV20-1 and TRBJ2-4, with D unresolved. V shed 4 bases and J shed 3 bases, with 10 bases lying between them. This CDR3 has 13 amino acids. Germline CDR1 is DFQATT and CDR2 is SNEGSKA (reference sequence).

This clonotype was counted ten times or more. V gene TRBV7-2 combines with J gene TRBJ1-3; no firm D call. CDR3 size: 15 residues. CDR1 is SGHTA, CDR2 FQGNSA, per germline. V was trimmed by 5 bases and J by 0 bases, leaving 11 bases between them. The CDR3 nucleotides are TGTGCCAGCAGCCTAGGGCAGTCCTCTGGAAACACCATATATTTT. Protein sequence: CASSLGQSSGNTIYF.

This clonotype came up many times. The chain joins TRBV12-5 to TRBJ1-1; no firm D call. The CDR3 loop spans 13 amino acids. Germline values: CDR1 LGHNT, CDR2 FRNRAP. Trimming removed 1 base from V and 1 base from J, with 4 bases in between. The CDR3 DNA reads TGTGCTAGTGGTTTGGAACAGAACACTGAAGCTTTCTTT. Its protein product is CASGLEQNTEAFF.

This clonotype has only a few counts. This chain's CDR3 is CASRVDRFTDTQYF. The CDR3 nucleotides read TGTGCCAGCAGGGTGGACAGGTTCACAGATACGCAGTATTTT. J is TRBJ2-3 and V is TRBV2, with 7 bases aligning to TRBD1. Germline V lookup: CDR1 SNHLY, CDR2 FYNNEI. After removal of 6 bases from V and 2 bases from J, the junction contained 5 bases not matched to a gene. The CDR3 spans 14 residues.

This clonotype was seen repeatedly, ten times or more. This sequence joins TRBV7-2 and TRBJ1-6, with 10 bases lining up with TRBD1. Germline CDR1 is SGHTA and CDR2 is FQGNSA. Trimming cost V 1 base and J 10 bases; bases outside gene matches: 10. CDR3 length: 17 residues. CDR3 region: CASSLGQGAPPVSPLHF. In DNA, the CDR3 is TGTGCCAGCAGCTTAGGACAGGGGGCGCCGCCAGTCTCACCCCTCCACTTT.

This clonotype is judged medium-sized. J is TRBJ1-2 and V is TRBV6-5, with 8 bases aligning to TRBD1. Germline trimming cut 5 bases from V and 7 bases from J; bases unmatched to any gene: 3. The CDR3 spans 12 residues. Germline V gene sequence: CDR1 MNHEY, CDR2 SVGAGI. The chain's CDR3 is CASSGQGRGYTF. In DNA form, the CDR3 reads TGTGCCAGCAGTGGACAGGGACGTGGCTACACCTTC.

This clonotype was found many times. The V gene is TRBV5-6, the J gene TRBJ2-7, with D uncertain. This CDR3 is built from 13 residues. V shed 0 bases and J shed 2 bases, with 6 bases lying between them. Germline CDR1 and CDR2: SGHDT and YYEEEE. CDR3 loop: CASSLATTYEQYF. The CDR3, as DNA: TGTGCCAGCAGCTTGGCTACAACCTACGAGCAGTACTTC.

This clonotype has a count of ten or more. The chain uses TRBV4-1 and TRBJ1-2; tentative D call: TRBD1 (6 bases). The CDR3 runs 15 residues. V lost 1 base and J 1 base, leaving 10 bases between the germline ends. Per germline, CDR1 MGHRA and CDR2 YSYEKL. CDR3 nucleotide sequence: TGCGCCAGCAGCCAAGGCCGGACAGATAACTATGGCTACACCTTC. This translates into CASSQGRTDNYGYTF.

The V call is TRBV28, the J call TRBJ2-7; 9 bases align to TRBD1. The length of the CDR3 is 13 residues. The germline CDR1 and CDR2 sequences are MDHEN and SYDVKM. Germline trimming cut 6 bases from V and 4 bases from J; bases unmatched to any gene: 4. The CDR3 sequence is CASSLTGGYEQYF. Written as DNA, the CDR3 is TGTGCCAGCAGCCTGACAGGGGGATACGAGCAGTACTTC.

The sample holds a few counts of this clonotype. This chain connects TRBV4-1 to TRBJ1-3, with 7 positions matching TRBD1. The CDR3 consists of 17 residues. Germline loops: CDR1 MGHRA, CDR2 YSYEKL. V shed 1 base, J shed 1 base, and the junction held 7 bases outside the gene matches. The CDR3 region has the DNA TGCGCCAGCAGCCAAGGGACAGGCCCGCGTTCTGGAAACACCATATATTTT. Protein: CASSQGTGPRSGNTIYF.

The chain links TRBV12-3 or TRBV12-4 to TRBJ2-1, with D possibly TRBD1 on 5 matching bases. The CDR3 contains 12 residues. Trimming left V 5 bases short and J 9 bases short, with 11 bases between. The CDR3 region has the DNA TGTGCCAGCAGTGCCGTTAGGGGTGAGCAGTTCTTC. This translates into CASSAVRGEQFF.